These 7 T cell receptor beta chains share one sample of origin, sequenced in a study of blood T cell repertoires in COVID-19. The method was immunoSEQ multiplex PCR; TCRdb's version includes in-frame clones alone and lacks a portion of them. The sample lists 280,000 or so clones, about 91% occurring once. The sequencing sample was made of peripheral blood. These receptor sequences come from a young woman who had recovered from COVID-19.

CDR3 nucleotide sequence: TGTGCCAGCAGTTACGGCAATAACTATGGCTACACCTTC. Encoded protein: CASSYGNNYGYTF. The V and J genes are TRBV6-5 and TRBJ1-2; D gene unclear. There are 13 residues in the CDR3. The germline V and J ends were trimmed by 2 bases and 1 base, with 5 bases remaining between them. Germline-derived CDR1 and CDR2 are MNHEY and SVGAGI.

V gene TRBV5-1 combines with J gene TRBJ1-5, with 7 bases matching TRBD1. The germline gives CDR1 SGHRS, CDR2 YFSETQ. V trimming: 4 bases; J trimming: 1 base; junction bases outside the gene matches: 2. The CDR3 has 14 residues. CDR3 coding DNA: TGCGCCAGCAGCCCAGGGGGAAGCAATCAGCCCCAGCATTTT. Its translation: CASSPGGSNQPQHF.

This chain joins TRBV30 and TRBJ1-2; D unclear. CDR3 length: 15 residues. Germline V CDR1 and CDR2: GTSNPN, SVGIG (reference sequence). V dropped 1 base and J dropped 4 bases, with 16 bases sitting between them. The CDR3 protein is CAWSAWGGGSYGYTF. CDR3 nucleotide sequence: TGTGCCTGGAGTGCTTGGGGTGGAGGGTCCTATGGCTACACCTTC.

V and J are TRBV27 and TRBJ1-5; D is perhaps TRBD1 (5 bases). Trimming took off 8 bases at V and 0 bases at J, with 20 bases between the two ends. The CDR3 has 17 amino acids. CDR1 is MNHEY, CDR2 SMNVEV, per germline (reference sequence). CDR3 sequence reads: CASLTTPGGDSNQPQHF. The CDR3 nucleotides read TGTGCCAGCCTAACAACCCCGGGGGGGGATAGCAATCAGCCCCAGCATTTT.

The gene calls are TRBV5-4 and TRBJ1-6, with a possible D match to TRBD1 (5 bases). The CDR3 is 17 residues long. Between the trimmed V and J ends, which lost 1 base and 1 base, there was a span of 12 bases. CDR1 is SGHNT, CDR2 YYREEE, per germline (reference sequence). CDR3 residues: CASSLKAGRSYNSPLHF. The CDR3, as DNA: TGTGCCAGCAGCTTGAAGGCAGGGAGGTCCTATAATTCACCCCTCCACTTT.

This sequence joins TRBV28 and TRBJ2-3; D call uncertain. The CDR3 loop spans 18 amino acids. CDR1 and CDR2 from the germline V gene are MDHEN and SYDVKM. V lost 3 bases and J 0 bases, leaving 19 bases between the germline ends. CDR3 protein: CASSFKSPLEASTDTQYF. The CDR3 DNA reads TGTGCCAGCAGTTTCAAATCACCGCTAGAAGCCAGCACAGATACGCAGTATTTT. The entire variable domain, with the rest obtained from reference TRBV28 and TRBJ2-3, is as follows: DVKVTQSSRYLVKRTGEKVFLECVQDMDHENMFWYRQDPGLGLRLIYFSYDVKMKEKGDIPEGYSVSREKKERFSLILESASTNQTSMYLCASSFKSPLEASTDTQYFGPGTRLTVL.

This rearrangement joins TRBV5-1 to TRBJ2-7; D possibly corresponds to TRBD2 (5 bases). The germline CDR1 and CDR2 sequences are SGHRS and YFSETQ. Between the trimmed V and J ends, which lost 4 bases and 2 bases, there was a span of 13 bases. This CDR3 spans 14 amino acids. The CDR3 region is CASSGETGAYEQYF. In DNA form, the CDR3 reads TGCGCCAGCAGCGGGGAGACTGGCGCCTACGAGCAGTACTTC.